This TCR beta chain was sequenced during a study of T-cell memory formation after mild COVID-19. Overall study results and limits: There was no confirmation that second-wave clones peaking on day 37 were SARS-CoV-2 specific.

This clonotype has just a few counts. What it binds is unknown. The CDR3 totals 14 residues. V lost 0 bases to trimming and J lost 7 bases, with 10 bases between them. Germline V CDR1 and CDR2: MNHEY, SVGAGI. TCRdb redid the calling of the 5' RACE reads with MiXCR, one entry per CDR3 protein. Here the sample spans approximately 400,000 distinct CDR3 sequences, more than 15% being singletons. The sample was PBMCs or a T cell subset sorted from them (not recorded which). V gene TRBV6-5 combines with J gene TRBJ1-5; D is undetermined. The clonotype was recovered from a man aged 18 to 35 who had mild COVID-19 (a few samples of this study predate the infection). Cell type and time point are not known. This chain's CDR3 is CASSYSTMRQPQHF. Written as DNA, the CDR3 is TGTGCCAGCAGTTACTCCACCATGAGGCAGCCCCAGCATTTT.